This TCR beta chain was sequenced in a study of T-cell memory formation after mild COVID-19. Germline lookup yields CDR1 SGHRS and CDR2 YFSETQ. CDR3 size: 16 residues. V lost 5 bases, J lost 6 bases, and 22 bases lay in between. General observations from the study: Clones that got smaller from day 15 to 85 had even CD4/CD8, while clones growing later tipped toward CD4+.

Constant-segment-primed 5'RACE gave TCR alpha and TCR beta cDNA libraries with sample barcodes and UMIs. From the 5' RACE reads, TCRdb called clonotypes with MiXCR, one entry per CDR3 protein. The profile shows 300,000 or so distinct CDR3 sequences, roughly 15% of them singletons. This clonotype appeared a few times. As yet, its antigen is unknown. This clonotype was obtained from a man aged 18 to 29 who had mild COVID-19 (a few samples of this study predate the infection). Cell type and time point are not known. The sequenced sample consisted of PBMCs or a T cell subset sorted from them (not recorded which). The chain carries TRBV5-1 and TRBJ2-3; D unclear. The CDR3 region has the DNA TGCGCCAGCAGTCCCCCCTTGGCTGGTGATAAGGATACGCAGTATTTT. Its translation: CASSPPLAGDKDTQYF.